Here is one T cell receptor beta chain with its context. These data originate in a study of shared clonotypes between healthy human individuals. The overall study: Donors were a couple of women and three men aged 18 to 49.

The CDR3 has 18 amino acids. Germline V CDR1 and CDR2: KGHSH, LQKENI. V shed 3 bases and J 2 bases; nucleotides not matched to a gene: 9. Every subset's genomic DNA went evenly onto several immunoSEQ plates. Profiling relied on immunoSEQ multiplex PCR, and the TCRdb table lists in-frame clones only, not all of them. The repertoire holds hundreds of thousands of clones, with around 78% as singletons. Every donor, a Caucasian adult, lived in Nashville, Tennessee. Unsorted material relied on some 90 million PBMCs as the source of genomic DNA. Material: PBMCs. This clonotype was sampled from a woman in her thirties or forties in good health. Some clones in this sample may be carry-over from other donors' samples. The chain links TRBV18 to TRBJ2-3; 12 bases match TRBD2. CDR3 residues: CASSPPGLAGSPTDTQYF. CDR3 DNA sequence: TGTGCCAGCTCACCGCCGGGACTAGCGGGTAGCCCCACAGATACGCAGTATTTT.